The 30 T cell receptor beta chains in this list originate from one sample, sequenced in a study of T cells in Graves' hyperthyroidism and ophthalmopathy. RNA transcripts served as the template for amplifying TCR beta CDR3 regions. TCR CDR3 underwent first-round RT-PCR with the HTBI primer set. MiXCR, run by TCRdb on the multiplex PCR reads, gives a single entry per CDR3 protein. The table records over 700,000 distinct CDR3 sequences, approximately 40% of them present only once. Sequencing was done on a sample of blood. The receptors were sampled from a woman in her thirties or forties with Graves' hyperthyroidism.

This clonotype was detected many times. The chain joins TRBV19 to TRBJ1-2; TRBD1 matches at 7 bases. The CDR3 totals 14 residues. CDR1 LNHDA and CDR2 SQIVND come from the germline V gene (reference sequence). With V trimmed by 4 bases and J by 6 bases, 8 bases remained unmatched. This chain's CDR3 is CASSTIYDRDGYTF. CDR3 nucleotide sequence: TGTGCCAGTAGTACCATATATGACAGGGATGGCTACACCTTC.

This clonotype was detected only a few times. The chain is built from TRBV6-5 and TRBJ2-6, with 9 nucleotides matching TRBD1. V lost 6 bases to trimming and J lost 2 bases; unmatched junction nucleotides: 8. The CDR3 is 17 residues long. Germline loops: CDR1 MNHEY, CDR2 SVGAGI. In DNA, the CDR3 is TGTGCCAGCAGGCCCCGGACAGGGGTGACTGGGGCCAACGTCCTGACTTTC. Translation: CASRPRTGVTGANVLTF.

The V and J genes are TRBV20-1 and TRBJ2-5; 8 positions agree with TRBD2. The trim removed 3 bases at V and 1 base at J, leaving 13 bases unmatched. The CDR3 is made up of 17 amino acids. The germline CDR1 and CDR2 sequences are DFQATT and SNEGSKA (reference sequence). CDR3 in DNA: TGCAGTGCTAGCGGGAGGGCCAAGGAGGGGGGCCAAGAGACCCAGTACTTC. Protein product: CSASGRAKEGGQETQYF.

The chain links TRBV29-1 to TRBJ1-5; D is undetermined. V shed 7 bases and J shed 9 bases, with 25 bases lying between them. The CDR3 has 15 amino acids. Germline V gives CDR1 SQVTM, CDR2 ANQGSEA. For the CDR3, the DNA is TGCAGCGCCGCAACCGGGCCCCTGGGAGGTGCGCCCCAGCATTTT. It specifies CSAATGPLGGAPQHF.

V gene TRBV19 combines with J gene TRBJ2-7, with 11 positions matching TRBD1. Trimming took 5 bases from V and 3 from J; bases not matched to a gene: 6. Germline V gene lookup returns CDR1 LNHDA and CDR2 SQIVND (reference sequence). The CDR3 sequence is 15 residues long. The CDR3 region has the DNA TGTGCCAGTAGTTTCGGACAGGGGGCTATCTACGAGCAGTACTTC. The encoded protein is CASSFGQGAIYEQYF.

The rearrangement uses TRBV29-1 and TRBJ1-5, with TRBD1 matching 7 bases. Germline-derived CDR1 and CDR2 are SQVTM and ANQGSEA. This CDR3 has 11 amino acids. J lost 7 bases, V lost 7 bases, and 4 bases had no gene match. DNA of the CDR3: TGCAGCGCGACAGGGAGCCAGCCCCAGCATTTT. This codes for CSATGSQPQHF.

This clonotype was recorded a few times. V usage is TRBV5-1 and J usage is TRBJ1-2; 9 bases match TRBD1. Unmatched junction bases numbered 8, after V lost 5 bases and J lost 6 bases. The CDR3 runs to 14 residues. CDR1 is SGHRS and CDR2 is YFSETQ in the germline V gene. CDR3 DNA sequence: TGCGCCAGCAGTTATTGGACAGGGGAGGATGGCTACACCTTC. Amino acids: CASSYWTGEDGYTF.

The genes are TRBV29-1 and TRBJ1-5; the D gene is possibly TRBD1 (5 bases). CDR1 SQVTM and CDR2 ANQGSEA come from the germline V gene. With 8 bases removed from V and 1 base from J, the gap between germline ends came to 15 bases. There are 14 residues in the CDR3. The CDR3 sequence is CSLGPRGSNQPQHF. The CDR3 coding sequence is TGCAGCTTAGGCCCAAGGGGAAGCAATCAGCCCCAGCATTTT.

The chain employs TRBV12-3 or TRBV12-4 and TRBJ1-5, with D hard to call. Trimming stripped 2 bases from V and 0 bases from J, with 11 bases between. The CDR3 is 16 amino acids. The CDR3 bases are TGTGCCAGCAGTTTACGGGCGGGTTATAGCAATCAGCCCCAGCATTTT. Translated: CASSLRAGYSNQPQHF.

This clonotype occurred a few times. V gene TRBV7-3 combines with J gene TRBJ2-3; the D call may be TRBD1 or TRBD2 (5 bases each). The ends were cut back, 5 bases at V and 0 bases at J, with 15 bases in the middle. Germline CDR1 and CDR2: SGHTA and FQGTGA. The CDR3 runs to 16 residues. The CDR3 DNA reads as TGTGCCAGCAGCACCGGGACGGAAACTAGCACAGATACGCAGTATTTT. Translation gives CASSTGTETSTDTQYF.

This clonotype was picked up many times. This chain uses TRBV7-8 with TRBJ1-2; maybe TRBD1 (6 bases). CDR3 length: 15 amino acids. The germline V gene encodes CDR1 SGHVS and CDR2 FQNEAQ. The germline V and J ends were trimmed by 1 base and 8 bases, with 17 bases remaining between them. For the CDR3, the DNA is TGTGCCAGCAGCTTAGTCGAGGACAGCCATGTAGGCTACACCTTC. Amino acids: CASSLVEDSHVGYTF.

With regard to this clonotype: One end of the junction varies from germline; a read error may be responsible. The rearrangement links TRBV12-3 or TRBV12-4 to TRBJ2-5; D call uncertain. This CDR3 has 14 amino acids. The CDR3 region has the DNA TGTGCCGGCAGCTTAGTATCACTCCAAGAGACCCAGTACTTC. Translated: CAGSLVSLQETQYF.

This clonotype has at least ten counts. The rearrangement joins TRBV6-6 to TRBJ1-2, with TRBD1 matching over 9 bases. The CDR3 has 13 amino acids. V gave up 7 bases and J gave up 7 bases; unmatched junction bases: 7. From germline, CDR1 is MNHNY and CDR2 SVGAGI (reference sequence). The CDR3 sequence: CASIMGQGGGYTF. The CDR3 nucleotides are TGTGCCAGCATTATGGGACAGGGTGGTGGCTACACCTTC.

This clonotype occurred many times. The CDR3 coding sequence is TGTGCCAGCAGCTTAACCGAATACCCCTCCTACGAGCAGTACTTC. Translating gives CASSLTEYPSYEQYF. The chain recombines TRBV7-2 with TRBJ2-7; no clear D. In germline, CDR1 is SGHTA, CDR2 FQGNSA. Trimming stripped 2 bases from V and 0 bases from J, with 11 bases between. The CDR3 sequence is 15 residues long. Variable domain in full (rest from reference TRBV7-2 and TRBJ2-7): GAGVSQSPSNKVTEKGKDVELRCDPISGHTALYWYRQSLGQGLEFLIYFQGNSAPDKSGLPSDRFSAERTGGSVSTLTIQRTQQEDSAVYLCASSLTEYPSYEQYFGPGTRLTVT.

This clonotype has more than one count but fewer than ten. This chain connects TRBV12-3 or TRBV12-4 to TRBJ1-5; 8 bases map to TRBD1. The CDR3 contains 16 residues. V shed 4 bases and J 5 bases; nucleotides not matched to a gene: 10. Here the CDR3 DNA reads TGTGCCAGCAGTTCGATCAGGACAGGGAAAGATCAGCCCCAGCATTTT. Translation gives CASSSIRTGKDQPQHF.

Ten or more counts support this clonotype. This sequence joins TRBV20-1 and TRBJ1-2; D uncertain. CDR3 length: 15 residues. The V end lost 2 bases, the J end lost 0 bases, and 13 bases lay between the germline ends. CDR1 DFQATT and CDR2 SNEGSKA come from the germline V gene (reference sequence). DNA of the CDR3: TGCAGTGCTAGATCCTTCGGGTTAGCTAACTATGGCTACACCTTC. This encodes CSARSFGLANYGYTF.

The table lists this clonotype with many counts. CDR3 nucleotides: TGCAGCGTTCCAGGGGGCGCATATGGCTACACCTTC. Its protein is CSVPGGAYGYTF. The chain uses TRBV29-1 and TRBJ1-2; 8 nucleotides line up with TRBD1. V shed 5 bases, J shed 5 bases, and the junction held 4 bases outside the gene matches. Looked up from germline, CDR1 is SQVTM and CDR2 is ANQGSEA. The CDR3 is 12 residues long. Variable domain in full (rest from reference TRBV29-1 and TRBJ1-2): SAVISQKPSRDICQRGTSLTIQCQVDSQVTMMFWYRQQPGQSLTLIATANQGSEATYESGFVIDKFPISRPNLTFSTLTVSNMSPEDSSIYLCSVPGGAYGYTFGSGTRLTVV.

The CDR3 protein is CAWSTKQNTEAFF. The DNA for the CDR3 is TGTGCCTGGAGCACAAAACAGAACACTGAAGCTTTCTTT. V usage is TRBV30 and J usage is TRBJ1-1, with D hard to call. The V gene's germline CDR1 is GTSNPN and CDR2 SVGIG (reference sequence). V lost 3 bases, J lost 1 base, and 9 bases lay in between. This CDR3 has 13 residues.

The V call is TRBV7-2, the J call TRBJ1-5; D remains unclear. V lost 1 base and J lost 7, with 17 bases in between. Germline V CDR1 and CDR2: SGHTA, FQGNSA. The CDR3 sequence is 16 residues long. The CDR3 is CASSLGLASNEQPQHF. In DNA form, the CDR3 reads TGTGCCAGCAGCTTAGGGCTAGCGAGCAATGAGCAGCCCCAGCATTTT.

This clonotype has a handful of counts. At one of its ends the junction is not consistent with the germline gene, which may arise from a read error. This sequence joins TRBV19 and TRBJ1-5; 7 bases agree with TRBD1. Germline V gene sequence: CDR1 LNHDA, CDR2 SQIVND (reference sequence). CDR3 length: 14 residues. CDR3 in amino acids: CATQRGGGNRPQHF. DNA for the CDR3: TGTGCCACCCAAAGGGGAGGGGGCAATCGGCCCCAGCATTTT.

In its sample, this clonotype was seen many times. Written as DNA, the CDR3 is TGTGCCAGCCACCCAGGGGTTACGGACACCGGGGAGCTGTTTTTT. It is translated as CASHPGVTDTGELFF. The chain is built from TRBV2 and TRBJ2-2, with D possibly TRBD1 on 6 matching bases. CDR1 SNHLY and CDR2 FYNNEI come from the germline V gene. V was trimmed by 8 bases and J by 3 bases, leaving 16 bases between them. The CDR3 contains 15 residues.

This clonotype was seen a handful of times. The chain employs TRBV20-1 and TRBJ2-1; D could derive from TRBD1 or TRBD2 (5 bases each). Germline CDR1 reads DFQATT; CDR2 reads SNEGSKA (reference sequence). V was pared by 6 bases and J by 9 bases, with 21 bases between. The CDR3 runs to 14 residues. CDR3 DNA sequence: TGCAGTGCGTACGGTGGGGGTGCAAAGGGTGAGCAGTTCTTC. Protein: CSAYGGGAKGEQFF.

Ten or more counts support this clonotype. The CDR3 here is CAISVQGTRGSEAFF. The CDR3 nucleotides read TGTGCCATCAGTGTCCAGGGGACAAGGGGTTCTGAAGCTTTCTTT. V is TRBV10-3 and J is TRBJ1-1; D might be TRBD1 (6 bases). The CDR3 covers 15 residues. The germline V gene has CDR1 ENHRY and CDR2 SYGVKD. V lost 4 bases, J lost 6 bases, and 18 bases lay in between.

About this clonotype itself: A read error may produce the germline difference seen at one junction end. CDR3 coding DNA: TGTGCCAGCAGTAGGGATCCGGGAGTGGGGGGAGATACACAGTATTTT. Protein sequence: CASSRDPGVGGDTQYF. The chain joins TRBV2 to TRBJ2-3, with D perhaps TRBD2 (6 bases). The CDR3 sequence is 16 residues long. Germline values: CDR1 SNHLY, CDR2 FYNNEI.

V gene TRBV7-2 combines with J gene TRBJ1-2; 11 bases line up with TRBD1. Trimming at V came to 4 bases and at J to 3 bases, leaving 4 bases not matched to a gene. Germline CDR1 SGHTA, CDR2 FQGNSA. This CDR3 has 15 amino acids. CDR3 nucleotide sequence: TGTGCCAGCAGCTCCTCGGGACAGGGGGACTATGGCTACACCTTC. This translates into CASSSSGQGDYGYTF.

This chain connects TRBV20-1 to TRBJ2-2; no firm D call. The CDR3 sequence is 15 residues long. Between the trimmed V and J ends, which lost 6 bases and 3 bases, there was a span of 17 bases. The germline V gene encodes CDR1 DFQATT and CDR2 SNEGSKA (reference sequence). The CDR3 coding sequence is TGCAGTGCCGTAGGACGGTCGACGGACACCGGGGAGCTGTTTTTT. Residues: CSAVGRSTDTGELFF.

This clonotype was observed at least ten times. The genes are TRBV29-1 and TRBJ1-2; 9 positions match TRBD1. The V gene end was trimmed by 7 bases and the J gene end by 0 bases; junction bases not matched to a gene: 6. Germline values: CDR1 SQVTM, CDR2 ANQGSEA. This CDR3 comprises 14 residues. The CDR3 is CSAGQGLANYGYTF. The CDR3 nucleotides read TGCAGCGCTGGACAGGGGTTAGCTAACTATGGCTACACCTTC.

This clonotype was observed many times. J is TRBJ2-2 and V is TRBV7-3; either TRBD1 or TRBD2 may supply D (6 bases each). Per germline, CDR1 SGHTA and CDR2 FQGTGA. Trimming cost V 2 bases and J 5 bases, with 15 bases left between them. The CDR3 is made up of 16 amino acids. DNA for the CDR3: TGTGCCAGCAGCTTAGGGGGGCTCGGACAGACCGGGGAGCTGTTTTTT. Translating gives CASSLGGLGQTGELFF. The full variable domain, in which reference TRBV7-3 and TRBJ2-2 provide the parts outside the CDR3, is GAGVSQTPSNKVTEKGKYVELRCDPISGHTALYWYRQSLGQGPEFLIYFQGTGAADDSGLPNDRFFAVRPEGSVSTLKIQRTERGDSAVYLCASSLGGLGQTGELFFGEGSRLTVL.

This clonotype was recorded many times. CDR3 sequence reads: CSVGTGAGSGANVLTF. As DNA, the CDR3 is TGCAGCGTTGGAACAGGGGCAGGCTCTGGGGCCAACGTCCTGACTTTC. The J gene is TRBJ2-6, the V gene TRBV29-1; 7 positions agree with TRBD1. The germline V gene encodes CDR1 SQVTM and CDR2 ANQGSEA. CDR3 length equals 16 residues. With V trimmed by 4 bases and J by 0 bases, 6 bases remained unmatched.

This clonotype was counted ten times or more. The V and J genes are TRBV10-3 and TRBJ1-2, with TRBD1 matching 8 bases. Germline V CDR1 and CDR2: ENHRY, SYGVKD. This CDR3 region has 15 residues. Trimming removed 5 bases from V and 4 bases from J; junction bases left unmatched: 9. CDR3 DNA sequence: TGTGCCATCAGTACGCTCTCAGGGGGCGCCTATGGCTACACCTTC. Amino acids: CAISTLSGGAYGYTF.